These T cell receptor beta chains were read from a single sample in a study of T cell responses to AZD1222 COVID-19 vaccine. Data came from immunoSEQ multiplex PCR; TCRdb stores just in-frame clones and leaves some out. The sample lists approximately 90,000 clones, about 86% occurring once. This specimen was peripheral blood, taken on day 0 of AZD1222 vaccination. The receptors here all came from an adult in good health. Both conserved end residues are part of each CDR3. D genes are given only for firm matches. Size tells how often a clone was seen (once, few, many) or the class of an expanded clone, and some rows leave it out.

clone size: -
D gene: -
J gene: TRBJ1-5
V gene: TRBV28
CDR3 DNA: TGTGCCAGCAGTCCCCCGGTGAGGGGGGCTCATCAGCCCCAGCATTTT
CDR3 protein: CASSPPVRGAHQPQHF

clone size: -
D gene: TRBD1
J gene: TRBJ2-1
V gene: TRBV2
CDR3 DNA: TGTGCCAGCGGGGGACAGGGGAGCTCCTACAATGAGCAGTTCTTC
CDR3 protein: CASGGQGSSYNEQFF

clone size: -
D gene: -
J gene: TRBJ1-3
V gene: TRBV28
CDR3 DNA: TGTGCCAGCGGCCCCCGAGGGTGGAACACCATATATTTT
CDR3 protein: CASGPRGWNTIYF

clone size: -
D gene: TRBD2
J gene: TRBJ2-7
V gene: TRBV7-2
CDR3 DNA: TGTGCCAGCAGCTTAGCTTGGGGGGGTAGCGGGAGTAGGGTCCACGAGCAGTACTTC
CDR3 protein: CASSLAWGGSGSRVHEQYF

clone size: -
D gene: -
J gene: TRBJ2-1
V gene: TRBV6-5
CDR3 DNA: TGTGCCAGCAGTTATGGGACCCTCCCCTACAATGAGCAGTTCTTC
CDR3 protein: CASSYGTLPYNEQFF

clone size: -
D gene: -
J gene: TRBJ1-5
V gene: TRBV28
CDR3 DNA: TGTGCCAGCAGTTCTCCCTTGTGGGAAAAGCCCCAGCATTTT
CDR3 protein: CASSSPLWEKPQHF

clone size: -
D gene: TRBD1
J gene: TRBJ1-1
V gene: TRBV19
CDR3 DNA: TGTGCCAGTAGTATTCCGGACAGGGGCGCCCCAGGGAACACTGAAGCTTTCTTT
CDR3 protein: CASSIPDRGAPGNTEAFF

clone size: -
D gene: -
J gene: TRBJ2-7
V gene: TRBV11-2
CDR3 DNA: TGTGCCAGCAGCTTGGCGTACGAGCAGTACTTC
CDR3 protein: CASSLAYEQYF

clone size: -
D gene: TRBD1
J gene: TRBJ2-5
V gene: TRBV19
CDR3 DNA: TGTGCCAGTAGTATAGGGACAGGTTTTGAGACCCAGTACTTC
CDR3 protein: CASSIGTGFETQYF

clone size: -
D gene: TRBD2
J gene: TRBJ2-2
V gene: TRBV27
CDR3 DNA: TGTGCCAGCAGAAGAAGCGGGGTCGACACCGGGGAGCTGTTTTTT
CDR3 protein: CASRRSGVDTGELFF

clone size: -
D gene: -
J gene: TRBJ1-2
V gene: TRBV29-1
CDR3 DNA: TGCAGCGTTGATCCGGGGCTTCCTAACTATGGCTACACCTTC
CDR3 protein: CSVDPGLPNYGYTF

clone size: few
D gene: -
J gene: TRBJ1-4
V gene: TRBV19
CDR3 DNA: TGTGCCAGTACCCAGTCGACAGGTTCTAATGAAAAACTGTTTTTT
CDR3 protein: CASTQSTGSNEKLFF

clone size: -
D gene: -
J gene: TRBJ1-4
V gene: TRBV9
CDR3 DNA: TGTGCCAGCAGCGTAGGCGGGCGTACTAATGAAAAACTGTTTTTT
CDR3 protein: CASSVGGRTNEKLFF

clone size: -
D gene: -
J gene: TRBJ1-2
V gene: TRBV1
CDR3 DNA: TGCACCAGCAGCCTGTGGACGATCTATGGCTACACCTTC
CDR3 protein: CTSSLWTIYGYTF

clone size: -
D gene: -
J gene: TRBJ1-5
V gene: TRBV19
CDR3 DNA: TGTGCCAGTAGTATATGGGGATCCCAGCCCCAGCATTTT
CDR3 protein: CASSIWGSQPQHF

clone size: -
D gene: -
J gene: TRBJ2-7
V gene: TRBV6-1
CDR3 DNA: TGTGCCAGCAGACCCCGACAGGATGTTGACTACGAGCAGTACTTC
CDR3 protein: CASRPRQDVDYEQYF

clone size: -
D gene: TRBD1
J gene: TRBJ1-2
V gene: TRBV2
CDR3 DNA: TGTGCCAGCACCCTTCAGGGGGTGGGACAGGGGTCTTCGAACTATGGCTACACCTTC
CDR3 protein: CASTLQGVGQGSSNYGYTF

clone size: -
D gene: TRBD2
J gene: TRBJ2-7
V gene: TRBV18
CDR3 DNA: TGTGCCAGCTCGGCCAAGGGGGGCGGGAGGAGCTCCTACGAGCAGTACTTC
CDR3 protein: CASSAKGGGRSSYEQYF

clone size: -
D gene: TRBD1
J gene: TRBJ2-3
V gene: TRBV5-1
CDR3 DNA: TGCGCCAGCAGCTTGGATTTCTTGGTCAGGGGGTTGAGCACAGATACGCAGTATTTT
CDR3 protein: CASSLDFLVRGLSTDTQYF

clone size: -
D gene: -
J gene: TRBJ2-5
V gene: TRBV6-5
CDR3 DNA: TGTGCCAGCAGTTACGGTACACAGGGAGGGTTTGAGACCCAGTACTTC
CDR3 protein: CASSYGTQGGFETQYF

clone size: few
D gene: -
J gene: TRBJ1-1
V gene: TRBV7-8
CDR3 DNA: TGTGCCAGCAGCTTACAGTTTACAGTAGAGGCTGAAGCTTTCTTT
CDR3 protein: CASSLQFTVEAEAFF

clone size: -
D gene: -
J gene: TRBJ1-1
V gene: TRBV14
CDR3 DNA: TGTGCCAGCAGCCAAGATCGGGGGAGTTTCAACACTGAAGCTTTCTTT
CDR3 protein: CASSQDRGSFNTEAFF

clone size: -
D gene: TRBD1
J gene: TRBJ2-2
V gene: TRBV25-1
CDR3 DNA: TGTGCCAGCAGTAGTCAGGGGGCTTCCGGGGAGCTGTTTTTT
CDR3 protein: CASSSQGASGELFF

clone size: -
D gene: -
J gene: TRBJ2-7
V gene: TRBV11-2
CDR3 DNA: TGTGCCAGCAGCTTTAGCGATGCCTACGAGCAGTACTTC
CDR3 protein: CASSFSDAYEQYF

clone size: -
D gene: TRBD1
J gene: TRBJ1-1
V gene: TRBV7-2
CDR3 DNA: TGTGCCAGCAGCCCAGGGGGGGTAAACACTGAAGCTTTCTTT
CDR3 protein: CASSPGGVNTEAFF

clone size: -
D gene: -
J gene: TRBJ2-7
V gene: TRBV5-6
CDR3 DNA: TGTGCCAGCAGCTTGAAAGCTTCCTACGAGCAGTACTTC
CDR3 protein: CASSLKASYEQYF

clone size: -
D gene: TRBD1
J gene: TRBJ1-1
V gene: TRBV19
CDR3 DNA: TGTGCCAGTACCCAGACAGGGGAAAACACTGAAGCTTTCTTT
CDR3 protein: CASTQTGENTEAFF

clone size: -
D gene: -
J gene: TRBJ1-2
V gene: TRBV2
CDR3 DNA: TGTGCCAGCAGTGCCGGACCCCTGCAGTATGGCTACACCTTC
CDR3 protein: CASSAGPLQYGYTF

clone size: -
D gene: -
J gene: TRBJ1-5
V gene: TRBV15
CDR3 DNA: TGTGCCACCCCCTCCAGTAAGGGGCAGAGGAATCAGCCCCAGCATTTT
CDR3 protein: CATPSSKGQRNQPQHF

clone size: -
D gene: -
J gene: TRBJ2-5
V gene: TRBV4-2
CDR3 DNA: TGTGCCAGCAGCCAAGAATATCGGCGGGGTGTGGAGACCCAGTACTTC
CDR3 protein: CASSQEYRRGVETQYF

clone size: -
D gene: -
J gene: TRBJ2-7
V gene: TRBV28
CDR3 DNA: TGTGCCAGCAAGCCGGAGGGGCCCTACGAGCAGTACTTC
CDR3 protein: CASKPEGPYEQYF

clone size: -
D gene: -
J gene: TRBJ1-2
V gene: TRBV19
CDR3 DNA: TGTGCCAGTAGTACGGCAGGGCCCTATGGCTACACCTTC
CDR3 protein: CASSTAGPYGYTF

clone size: -
D gene: -
J gene: TRBJ1-6
V gene: TRBV15
CDR3 DNA: TGTGCCACCAGCAGAGTTAATTCACCCCTCCACTTT
CDR3 protein: CATSRVNSPLHF

clone size: few
D gene: -
J gene: TRBJ2-7
V gene: TRBV7-3
CDR3 DNA: TGTGCCAGCAGCAAAGGAGGAGGGTTCGAGCAGTACTTC
CDR3 protein: CASSKGGGFEQYF

clone size: -
D gene: TRBD2
J gene: TRBJ2-7
V gene: TRBV11-2
CDR3 DNA: TGTGCCAGCAGCTTAGAACGGGGGGGCTACGAGCAGTACTTC
CDR3 protein: CASSLERGGYEQYF

clone size: -
D gene: -
J gene: TRBJ1-1
V gene: TRBV19
CDR3 DNA: TGTGCCAGTAGTACAGAGACGAACACTGAAGCTTTCTTT
CDR3 protein: CASSTETNTEAFF

clone size: -
D gene: -
J gene: TRBJ2-7
V gene: TRBV5-5
CDR3 DNA: TGTGCCAGCAGCCCCAACTTCAACGAGCAGTACTTC
CDR3 protein: CASSPNFNEQYF

clone size: -
D gene: -
J gene: TRBJ1-1
V gene: TRBV3-1/TRBV3-2
CDR3 DNA: TGTGCCAGCAGCCCTCTTTGGAGGGGGAACACTGAAGCTTTCTTT
CDR3 protein: CASSPLWRGNTEAFF

clone size: -
D gene: TRBD1
J gene: TRBJ2-2
V gene: TRBV11-2
CDR3 DNA: TGTGCCAGCAGCTTGGGACAGGGGGCAAAGACCGGGGAGCTGTTTTTT
CDR3 protein: CASSLGQGAKTGELFF

clone size: -
D gene: -
J gene: TRBJ1-6
V gene: TRBV5-5
CDR3 DNA: TGTGCCAGCAGCCAAGGGACGGAACTATATAATTCACCCCTCCACTTT
CDR3 protein: CASSQGTELYNSPLHF

clone size: once
D gene: TRBD2
J gene: TRBJ2-1
V gene: TRBV5-4
CDR3 DNA: TGTGCCAGCAGCTTGGGGACTAGCGGGGGGTTCAATGAGCAGTTCTTC
CDR3 protein: CASSLGTSGGFNEQFF

clone size: -
D gene: -
J gene: TRBJ1-6
V gene: TRBV10-3
CDR3 DNA: TGTGCCATCAGTGAGTCCGGGTCACCCCTCCACTTT
CDR3 protein: CAISESGSPLHF

clone size: -
D gene: -
J gene: TRBJ1-1
V gene: TRBV7-2
CDR3 DNA: TGTGCCAGCACCCCCCTGGGGGGAATGAACACTGAAGCTTTCTTT
CDR3 protein: CASTPLGGMNTEAFF

clone size: -
D gene: TRBD1
J gene: TRBJ1-4
V gene: TRBV6-5
CDR3 DNA: TGTGCCAGCAGTTCCCCTTCGACAGGGGGGAATGAAAAACTGTTTTTT
CDR3 protein: CASSSPSTGGNEKLFF

clone size: -
D gene: -
J gene: TRBJ2-7
V gene: TRBV20-1
CDR3 DNA: TGCAGTGCTAGGGACTTACCCGAGCAGTACTTC
CDR3 protein: CSARDLPEQYF

clone size: -
D gene: TRBD2
J gene: TRBJ2-1
V gene: TRBV7-3
CDR3 DNA: TGTGCCAGCAGCTTCGCCGGGACTAGGGACAATGAGCAGTTCTTC
CDR3 protein: CASSFAGTRDNEQFF

clone size: -
D gene: TRBD2
J gene: TRBJ2-7
V gene: TRBV6-1
CDR3 DNA: TGTGCCAGCAGTGAACCGGGACTAGCGCTCTACGAGCAGTACTTC
CDR3 protein: CASSEPGLALYEQYF

clone size: -
D gene: -
J gene: TRBJ2-5
V gene: TRBV10-3
CDR3 DNA: TGTGCCATCAGTGAGTCGGTCGATATGGGGGAGACCCAGTACTTC
CDR3 protein: CAISESVDMGETQYF

clone size: -
D gene: -
J gene: TRBJ2-7
V gene: TRBV5-8
CDR3 DNA: TGTGCCAGCAGCTTAGGTCGGGGAGACGAGCAGTACTTC
CDR3 protein: CASSLGRGDEQYF

clone size: -
D gene: -
J gene: TRBJ1-1
V gene: TRBV7-7
CDR3 DNA: TGTGCTAGCAGCTTGAGGATCGGGAGTGAAGCTTTCTTT
CDR3 protein: CASSLRIGSEAFF

clone size: -
D gene: TRBD1
J gene: TRBJ2-1
V gene: TRBV27
CDR3 DNA: TGTGCCACCAGAGGACAGGGGGCTAACAATGAGCAGTTCTTC
CDR3 protein: CATRGQGANNEQFF

clone size: -
D gene: -
J gene: TRBJ2-7
V gene: TRBV4-3
CDR3 DNA: TGCGCCAGCAGCCAAGAGTACAGGGCCCTATTCTACGAGCAGTACTTC
CDR3 protein: CASSQEYRALFYEQYF

clone size: -
D gene: -
J gene: TRBJ1-2
V gene: TRBV10-2
CDR3 DNA: TGCGCCAGCAGTGAGTCGGGCAGCCTCGGCTATGGCTACACCTTC
CDR3 protein: CASSESGSLGYGYTF

clone size: -
D gene: TRBD1
J gene: TRBJ2-7
V gene: TRBV7-2
CDR3 DNA: TGTGCCAGCAGCCCTCCAGGGGGCTTCAGCTACGAGCAGTACTTC
CDR3 protein: CASSPPGGFSYEQYF

clone size: few
D gene: TRBD2
J gene: TRBJ2-7
V gene: TRBV10-1
CDR3 DNA: TGCGCCAGCAGGGATAGCGGGGTCGGAGAGCAGTACTTC
CDR3 protein: CASRDSGVGEQYF

clone size: -
D gene: -
J gene: TRBJ1-3
V gene: TRBV11-2
CDR3 DNA: TGTGCCAGCAGCTTCGGCTATATGGGCAGCACTATCGGAAACACCATATATTTT
CDR3 protein: CASSFGYMGSTIGNTIYF

clone size: once
D gene: TRBD1
J gene: TRBJ1-5
V gene: TRBV6-6
CDR3 DNA: TGTGCCAGCAGCCCTGGACAGGGACTCAATCAGCCCCAGCATTTT
CDR3 protein: CASSPGQGLNQPQHF

clone size: -
D gene: -
J gene: TRBJ2-2
V gene: TRBV7-2
CDR3 DNA: TGTGCCAGCAACTACAAGGTTGCCGGGGAGCTGTTTTTT
CDR3 protein: CASNYKVAGELFF

clone size: -
D gene: -
J gene: TRBJ1-1
V gene: TRBV14
CDR3 DNA: TGTGCCAGCAGCCAAGATAGATTACAGAACACTGAAGCTTTCTTT
CDR3 protein: CASSQDRLQNTEAFF

clone size: -
D gene: -
J gene: TRBJ2-7
V gene: TRBV7-2
CDR3 DNA: TGTGCCAGCAGCCTCCTACAGGGAACCTACGAGCAGTACTTC
CDR3 protein: CASSLLQGTYEQYF